This T cell receptor beta chain was sequenced for a study of T cell responses to AZD1222 COVID-19 vaccine listed by TCRdb under 2021. About the study as a whole: TCR sequencing covered 230 or so trial participants: 207 given two doses of AZD1222 and approximately 26 given two doses of MenACWY control vaccine. Enrollment into the trials was organized by age into subgroups of 18-55, 56-69 and 70-plus years, and those subgroups contained roughly 150, 30 and 60 TCR-sequenced participants, respectively.

V loses 3 bases, J loses 10 bases, and the germline ends lie 16 bases apart. The germline V gene supplies CDR1 SNHLY and CDR2 FYNNEI. The cysteine opens and the phenylalanine closes a CDR3 of 15 amino acids. The retained sequence is limited to the CDR3, 45 bases, with the frame set at the first base. Remarks on this clone: Its antigen is still unknown. Within one base of it there is no much larger clone, and no base qualities were kept.

The paper as a whole reports these results and caveats: The whole spike protein was spanned by vaccine-associated CD4 TCRs, and dominant responses were seen in regions 160-218 and 743-854. Spike-specific TCR breadth and depth rose significantly after two AZD1222 doses compared with day 0 and with MenACWY recipients. Participants were mostly white British, with more females than males. The authors suggested clonal diversity may have been underestimated. Conclusions about previously exposed vaccinees are limited because only 6 or 7 AZD1222 recipients were SARS-CoV-2 seropositive at baseline. The 56-69-year group was small, and its depth increase did not reach significance, likely because of low power. Epitopes outside the regions mutated in the B.1.351 and B.1.1.7 variants were reportedly recognized by nearly half of the unique spike-specific TCRs. Because no samples from the day 14 peak response were available, repertoires could be characterized only after the peak T cell response.

The sample's time point label is to be understood as: about 28 days (+/-7) after the second vaccine dose. Because spike-specific TCR depth and breadth did not differ between the two schedules, AZD1222 recipients who got a second dose at roughly 4 weeks were pooled with those who got a second dose at roughly 12 weeks. Vaccinee samples were obtained from the UK trials COV001 and COV002, which included a single-blind randomized controlled phase 2/3 trial of AZD1222 (ChAdOx1 nCoV-19) in healthy adults. For TCRbeta chain sequencing, PBMC samples were collected from trial participants at day 0 and at day 28 after the second dose. The CDR3 regions of human TCRbeta chains were analyzed by immunosequencing. The paper's processing steps were these. Repertoire TCRs were checked for matches against a reference library of SARS-CoV-2-specific TCRs that had been generated using the MIRA antigen-specificity platform. Breadth was defined as the fraction of unique TCRs that were SARS-CoV-2-associated, and depth was defined as the fraction of total T cells that were SARS-CoV-2-associated. Using the MIRA data, every spike-specific TCR was mapped to the spike region that the TCR reacted to and assigned to either a CD4 or a CD8 class. Log10-transformed breadth and depth values were compared by one-way ANOVA with Sidak's multiple comparisons tests. Imported from immuneACCESS, the table was reduced by TCRdb to in-frame sequences with V and J called. These copies leave out some clones; in studies compared against another copy, an unresolved V gene accounts for under half, and the cause of the remainder is not known. V, J and clone size derive from that table, while D and trimming were established from the DNA sequence. The sample table holds about 110,000 clones, of which about 95% were seen once. The top ten clonotypes cover about 3.1% of the sample.

The receptor comes from an adult who received the AZD1222 COVID-19 vaccine. The source material was peripheral blood, sampled 28 days after the second AZD1222 dose. The rearrangement joined TRBV2 to TRBJ1-6; no confident D gene assignment can be made. The CDR3: CASSERIGGNSPLHF. The DNA sequence is TGTGCCAGCAGTGAGAGAATAGGAGGGAACTCACCCCTCCACTTT.